This entry lists 3 T cell receptor beta chains sequenced from one sample in a study of blood T cell repertoires in COVID-19. Assay: immunoSEQ multiplex PCR; the TCRdb copy retains only in-frame clones and omits some. The sample holds tens of thousands of clones, roughly nine tenths seen once. The sequencing input was peripheral blood. The receptors come from an elderly man with acute or convalescent COVID-19.

The chain joins TRBV11-2 to TRBJ1-2; 7 nucleotides agree with TRBD1. The CDR3 spans 18 residues. The germline V gene encodes CDR1 SGHAT and CDR2 FQNNGV. The trim removed 4 bases at V and 0 bases at J, leaving 14 bases unmatched. The CDR3 DNA reads as TGTGCCAGCAGCTCCACCCCGGGACAGACCTTCTCTAACTATGGCTACACCTTC. This codes for CASSSTPGQTFSNYGYTF.

J is TRBJ1-1 and V is TRBV1. TRBV1 is a known pseudogene. This CDR3 has 14 residues. The CDR3 loop is CTSSQPVPDTEAFF. The CDR3 DNA follows: TGCACCAGCAGCCAACCGGTCCCTGATACTGAAGCTTTCTTT.

This chain joins TRBV5-1 and TRBJ2-1; 9 bases are a match to TRBD1. The V and J ends lost 3 bases and 10 bases, in that order; junction bases with no gene match: 23. The V gene's germline CDR1 is SGHRS and CDR2 YFSETQ. The CDR3 sequence is 19 residues long. The CDR3 DNA reads as TGCGCCAGCAGCTGGGCCCGTGACAGGGGGTACCAAGCGTACGACGAGCAGTTCTTC. This encodes CASSWARDRGYQAYDEQFF.